This passage covers 20 T cell receptor beta chains from one sample sequenced in a study of human thymus T cells. The method was immunoSEQ multiplex PCR; TCRdb's version includes in-frame clones alone and lacks a portion of them. The table shows approximately 46,000 clones, with 85% to 95% occurring only once. Sequencing was carried out using blood. These receptors came from a girl in the first two years of life with a congenital heart defect but otherwise immunologically healthy.

The chain links TRBV19 to TRBJ1-5, with D hard to call. V lost 5 bases, J lost 9 bases, and 14 bases lay in between. The length of the CDR3 is 13 residues. Per the germline V gene, CDR1 is LNHDA and CDR2 is SQIVND (reference sequence). The CDR3 loop is CASSAGGLRPQHF. DNA of the CDR3: TGTGCCAGTAGTGCCGGAGGCCTAAGGCCCCAGCATTTT.

The chain has TRBV5-1 and TRBJ2-1; D is uncertain. The CDR3 loop spans 17 amino acids. Germline lookup yields CDR1 SGHRS and CDR2 YFSETQ. The V end lost 3 bases, the J end lost 1 base, and 17 bases lay between the germline ends. CDR3 bases: TGCGCCAGCAGCTCCCTTGGGTGGTGGCCTTCCTACAATGAGCAGTTCTTC. It codes for CASSSLGWWPSYNEQFF.

The genes are TRBV5-5 and TRBJ2-3, with D tentatively TRBD2 (6 bases). The CDR3 totals 16 residues. The V gene's germline CDR1 is SGHKS and CDR2 YYEKEE (reference sequence). V lost 1 base, J lost 2 bases, and 14 bases lay in between. CDR3 in amino acids: CASSLQGRLFTDTQYF. CDR3 DNA: TGTGCCAGCAGCTTGCAAGGGAGGCTTTTCACAGATACGCAGTATTTT.

This chain connects TRBV6-5 to TRBJ2-1, with 9 nucleotides matching TRBD1. This CDR3 spans 15 amino acids. Germline assignment: CDR1 MNHEY and CDR2 SVGAGI. V dropped 7 bases and J dropped 3; count of bases not matched to a gene: 7. This CDR3 is CASKPGQGLYNEQFF. The CDR3 DNA sequence: TGTGCCAGCAAGCCGGGACAGGGACTCTACAATGAGCAGTTCTTC.

This chain links TRBV5-4 with TRBJ2-5; 15 bases line up with TRBD2. Germline V CDR1 and CDR2: SGHNT, YYREEE (reference sequence). V trimming: 3 bases; J trimming: 4 bases; junction bases outside the gene matches: 4. The CDR3 length is 16 residues. The CDR3 region is CASSSGLAGGRETQYF. The CDR3 DNA is TGTGCCAGCAGCTCCGGACTAGCGGGAGGGAGAGAGACCCAGTACTTC.

This chain connects TRBV11-3 to TRBJ2-2; D is ambiguous. V was trimmed by 3 bases and J by 6 bases, leaving 8 bases between them. This CDR3 has 13 residues. Germline values: CDR1 SGHNT, CDR2 YENEEA. The DNA for the CDR3 is TGTGCCAGCAGCTTCGGGCAGGCCGGGGAGCTGTTTTTT. It codes for CASSFGQAGELFF.

The chain combines TRBV5-1 with TRBJ2-7; the D gene is possibly TRBD1 (5 bases). Trimming removed 0 bases from V and 2 bases from J, with 6 bases in between. Germline V gene data show CDR1 as SGHRS and CDR2 as YFSETQ. This CDR3 comprises 13 residues. The CDR3 reads CASSLVGPYEQYF. CDR3 bases: TGCGCCAGCAGCTTGGTGGGGCCCTACGAGCAGTACTTC.

This clone was seen just once. The chain is built from TRBV5-5 and TRBJ2-7; D remains unclear. From germline, CDR1 is SGHKS and CDR2 YYEKEE (reference sequence). V was pared by 0 bases and J by 1 base, with 8 bases between. The CDR3 is made up of 14 amino acids. This CDR3 is CASSLDGRSYEQYF. As DNA, the CDR3 is TGTGCCAGCAGCTTGGACGGGCGTTCCTACGAGCAGTACTTC.

The J gene is TRBJ2-3, the V gene TRBV20-1; no clear D gene. The germline gives CDR1 DFQATT, CDR2 SNEGSKA (reference sequence). CDR3 length: 11 amino acids. Trimming left V 6 bases short and J 4 bases short, with 8 bases between. CDR3 loop: CSAHRADTQYF. CDR3 in DNA: TGCAGTGCCCACCGAGCAGATACGCAGTATTTT.

The rearrangement joins TRBV4-1 to TRBJ2-7, with 7 bases that match TRBD1. V dropped 7 bases and J dropped 2; count of bases not matched to a gene: 11. CDR1 MGHRA and CDR2 YSYEKL come from the germline V gene. The CDR3 consists of 15 residues. The CDR3 loop reads CASNFSEGAPYEQYF. The CDR3 nucleotides read TGCGCCAGCAATTTTTCAGAGGGGGCTCCCTACGAGCAGTACTTC.

The genes are TRBV11-3 and TRBJ2-5, with a possible D match to TRBD2 (5 bases). Germline V gene data show CDR1 as SGHNT and CDR2 as YENEEA. CDR3 size: 15 residues. V lost 3 bases to trimming and J lost 2 bases, with 13 bases between them. CDR3 protein: CASSFGREYQETQYF. CDR3 in DNA: TGTGCCAGCAGCTTCGGTCGGGAATATCAAGAGACCCAGTACTTC.

This clone came up a few times. J is TRBJ1-5 and V is TRBV6-1; D not certain. The CDR3 extends over 14 amino acids. In germline, CDR1 is MNHNS, CDR2 SASEGT. The CDR3 nucleotides read TGTGCTAGTTCGAGTCGGGGAGGAGGTCAGCCCCAGCATTTT. Translated, it gives CASSSRGGGQPQHF.

This chain joins TRBV5-4 and TRBJ2-1; 7 bases line up with TRBD2. V lost 4 bases to trimming and J lost 7 bases; unmatched junction nucleotides: 8. Per germline, CDR1 SGHNT and CDR2 YYREEE (reference sequence). The CDR3 runs 14 residues. This CDR3 is CASSPGLSGNEQFF. The DNA for the CDR3 is TGTGCCAGCAGCCCAGGACTTAGCGGGAATGAGCAGTTCTTC. Complete variable domain (other parts from reference TRBV5-4 and TRBJ2-1): ETGVTQSPTHLIKTRGQQVTLRCSSQSGHNTVSWYQQALGQGPQFIFQYYREEENGRGNFPPRFSGLQFPNYSSELNVNALELDDSALYLCASSPGLSGNEQFFGPGTRLTVL.

The chain couples TRBV29-1 to TRBJ2-2; 7 bases align to TRBD1. The germline V gene has CDR1 SQVTM and CDR2 ANQGSEA. The ends lost 7 bases at V and 5 bases at J; junction bases unmatched: 4. The CDR3 spans 12 residues. The CDR3 bases are TGCAGCGCCCGGGGACAGACCGGGGAGCTGTTTTTT. This sequence encodes CSARGQTGELFF.

V is TRBV6-5 and J is TRBJ1-4; no clear D gene. V lost 4 bases and J 0 bases, leaving 6 bases between the germline ends. There are 14 residues in the CDR3. Germline CDR1 MNHEY, CDR2 SVGAGI. The DNA of the CDR3 is TGTGCCAGCAGTTCGTATGCAACTAATGAAAAACTGTTTTTT. It encodes CASSSYATNEKLFF.

This chain connects TRBV5-5 to TRBJ2-1; D might be TRBD1 or TRBD2, each matching 5 bases. CDR3 size: 13 residues. Trimming stripped 4 bases from V and 6 bases from J, with 11 bases between. CDR1 and CDR2 from the germline V gene are SGHKS and YYEKEE (reference sequence). CDR3 DNA: TGTGCCAGCAGCCCGAGGGGCGTCAATGAGCAGTTCTTC. As protein: CASSPRGVNEQFF.

The CDR3 sequence: CASSTRTSGRAGDTQYF. CDR3 sequence (DNA): TGTGCCAGCAGCACCCGGACTAGCGGGAGGGCCGGCGATACGCAGTATTTT. The chain is built from TRBV7-2 and TRBJ2-3; TRBD2 agrees at 15 bases. V dropped 5 bases and J dropped 6; count of bases not matched to a gene: 9. CDR3 length: 17 residues. CDR1 is SGHTA, CDR2 FQGNSA, per germline.

V gene TRBV27 combines with J gene TRBJ1-2; D uncertain. V lost 3 bases and J 6 bases, leaving 14 bases between the germline ends. The CDR3 runs 14 residues. Germline V gives CDR1 MNHEY, CDR2 SMNVEV (reference sequence). The CDR3 region is CASSFAHPRDGYTF. DNA of the CDR3: TGTGCCAGCAGTTTCGCCCACCCTAGAGATGGCTACACCTTC.

This clone was detected once. The chain couples TRBV28 to TRBJ2-3; 7 nucleotides match TRBD2. The CDR3 is 14 amino acids. With 5 bases clipped from V and 2 bases from J, the junction kept 4 bases outside the gene matches. From germline, CDR1 is MDHEN and CDR2 SYDVKM. Written as DNA, the CDR3 is TGTGCCAGCAGTCCGACTAGCATCACAGATACGCAGTATTTT. This translates into CASSPTSITDTQYF. Variable domain in full (rest from reference TRBV28 and TRBJ2-3): DVKVTQSSRYLVKRTGEKVFLECVQDMDHENMFWYRQDPGLGLRLIYFSYDVKMKEKGDIPEGYSVSREKKERFSLILESASTNQTSMYLCASSPTSITDTQYFGPGTRLTVL.

This sequence joins TRBV28 and TRBJ2-7; D possibly corresponds to TRBD1 (6 bases). CDR1 MDHEN and CDR2 SYDVKM come from the germline V gene. CDR3 length equals 17 residues. V was trimmed by 3 bases and J by 2 bases, leaving 20 bases between them. CDR3 nucleotide sequence: TGTGCCAGCAGTTTTCGCGACCGGGACATCCCGACCTACGAGCAGTACTTC. It specifies CASSFRDRDIPTYEQYF. The variable domain in full, completed from reference TRBV28 and TRBJ2-7, reads DVKVTQSSRYLVKRTGEKVFLECVQDMDHENMFWYRQDPGLGLRLIYFSYDVKMKEKGDIPEGYSVSREKKERFSLILESASTNQTSMYLCASSFRDRDIPTYEQYFGPGTRLTVT.